The clone carrying this TCR beta chain was observed a few times. Its specificity is not known. Time point indicated: newly diagnosed GD, antithyroid drugs for less than 3 months. After RNA was extracted from PBMCs, the TCR library was made from it. The V and J ends lost 1 base and 2 bases, in that order; junction bases with no gene match: 3. The CDR3 is 14 amino acids. The germline V gene has CDR1 DFQATT and CDR2 SNEGSKA (reference sequence). Building of the TCR beta libraries involved iRepertoire HTBI primers and Arm-PCR of CDR3 regions. TCRdb itself ran the multiplex PCR reads through MiXCR, one entry per CDR3 protein. The sample records under 250,000 distinct CDR3 sequences, over 20% being singletons. The sample comes from a study of regulatory T cells in long-lasting Graves disease. Study conclusions and caveats: TRBV28, TRBJ1-2 and TRBJ2-5 were favored in persistent disease. In persistent patients, shared public clonotypes (more than 2,500) outnumbered those in new patients (roughly 1,000).

The sample in question was peripheral blood mononuclear cells (PBMCs), obtained at new diagnosis, from a patient treated with antithyroid drugs. The chain is built from TRBV20-1 and TRBJ1-2; 8 bases map to TRBD1. This sequence was found in a female donor with Graves disease. The CDR3 coding sequence is TGCAGTGCTAGAGGGACAGGGAGGAACTATGGCTACACCTTC. Translating gives CSARGTGRNYGYTF.